This record looks at one T cell receptor beta chain sequence and its context. Its antigen is currently unknown. This sample was included in a study of cytomegalovirus exposure and HLA in healthy donors. Study conclusions and caveats: As immune exposure information, only CMV serostatus was available. A later analysis by the authors found several of the most significant clusters apparently linked to common viral pathogens.

PCR amplification relied on 60 Vbeta primers (plus 13 Jbeta primers). As handled by the study authors: Unique TCR beta chains totaled about 73 million in a later count, with around 11 million of them shared. TCRdb's table, derived via immunoSEQ multiplex PCR, lists solely in-frame clones and lacks some. D and trimming come from the DNA, and the V and J calls and clone size come from that table. The table records 120,000 or so clones, roughly 80% of them present only once. CDR1 MNHEY and CDR2 SMNVEV come from the germline V gene (reference sequence). Trimming took off 5 bases at V and 1 base at J, with 14 bases between the two ends. The CDR3 spans 15 residues.

The sequence was obtained from a man between 18 and 35 years old in good health and CMV-seropositive. The specimen was PBMCs. The chain recombines TRBV27 with TRBJ1-2; D possibly corresponds to TRBD1 (6 bases). CDR3 bases: TGTGCCAGCAGTCCGCAGACAGGTCTTAACTATGGCTACACCTTC. It encodes CASSPQTGLNYGYTF.